This T cell receptor (beta chain) was retrieved from a study of blood T cell repertoires in COVID-19. Turning to the study itself: COVID-19 samples, acute and convalescent, were from the United States, Italy and Spain. T cells, B-cell-depleted T cells, or PBMCs provided the cDNA or gDNA that served as material.

Original data processing: Scientists estimated how many nucleated cells there were by amplifying reference gene primers. Sequencing used immunoSEQ multiplex PCR; TCRdb keeps in-frame clones, though not all of them. The V and J calls and clone size were taken over from that table, and D and trimming were inferred from the DNA. The data contain roughly 250,000 clones, 82% of them seen just once; the ten biggest clones take up approximately 4.5%. The V end lost 2 bases, the J end lost 0 bases, and 11 bases lay between the germline ends. The CDR3 contains 16 residues. The germline gives CDR1 MNHEY, CDR2 SVGAGI.

The TCR sequence derives from a woman aged 65 to 85 with acute or convalescent COVID-19. V usage is TRBV6-5 and J usage is TRBJ1-3, with no clear D. Sequenced input: peripheral blood. CDR3 region: CASSYGRTDSGNTIYF. The DNA for the CDR3 is TGTGCCAGCAGTTACGGGCGAACAGACTCTGGAAACACCATATATTTT.